This T cell receptor (beta chain) appears in the sequencing data of a study of blood T cell repertoires in COVID-19. Background on the study: Sources were T cells, B-cell-depleted T cells, or PBMCs; the material itself was cDNA or gDNA.

V lost 5 bases to trimming and J lost 7 bases; unmatched junction nucleotides: 7. CDR1 SGHTA and CDR2 FQGNSA come from the germline V gene. CDR3 length: 14 amino acids. Recovered Cohort 3 donors showed two negative PCRs, clearance, or symptom resolution. In the source study's methods: By means of reference gene primer amplification, nucleated cell counts were estimated. Produced via immunoSEQ multiplex PCR; TCRdb's table is partial and in-frame only. That table is the source of V, J and clone size, and D and trimming were worked out from the DNA. The sample includes under 250,000 clones, 85% to 90% of them seen just once.

This clonotype originated in a man aged 40-50 years who had recovered from COVID-19. The sample consisted of PBMCs or T cells enriched from blood (not recorded which). The chain joins TRBV7-2 to TRBJ1-4, with 7 bases identical to TRBD1. CDR3 residues: CASSRDSPGEKLFF. The CDR3 DNA follows: TGTGCCAGCAGCCGGGACAGTCCGGGTGAAAAACTGTTTTTT.